These T cell receptor beta chains were read from a single sample in a study of graft-versus-host responses after intestinal transplantation. Sequenced by immunoSEQ multiplex PCR; TCRdb stores in-frame clones only, minus some. Altogether about 81,000 clones are present, 75% to 95% being singletons, with the ten largest covering approximately 0.3%. No antigen is known for these receptors. The sequencing used unstimulated CD4+ T cells sorted from spleen or lymph node cells, collected before transplant. Receptors originate from a human donor who was the organ donor for an intestinal transplant. CDR3s include the opening cysteine and the closing phenylalanine or tryptophan. Fields, in order: V gene, clone size, D gene, J gene, CDR3 DNA, CDR3 protein. The D gene is left open where the match is weak. Not every row has a clone size; where given, it reads once, few, many or a size class.

v_call: TRBV28
clone_size: -
d_call: -
j_call: TRBJ1-2
cdr3_nt: TGTGCCAGCAGTCCCTCCCGCGGGACCCCCGGGGGCTATGGCTACACCTTC
cdr3_aa: CASSPSRGTPGGYGYTF

v_call: TRBV7-8
clone_size: -
d_call: TRBD1
j_call: TRBJ1-5
cdr3_nt: TGTGCCAGCAGCCGGCGGGGACAGAATCAGCCCCAGCATTTT
cdr3_aa: CASSRRGQNQPQHF

v_call: TRBV30
clone_size: -
d_call: TRBD1
j_call: TRBJ2-3
cdr3_nt: TGTGCCTGGGGGACACAGGGGGTGCGCACAGATACGCAGTATTTT
cdr3_aa: CAWGTQGVRTDTQYF

v_call: TRBV5-1
clone_size: -
d_call: -
j_call: TRBJ2-1
cdr3_nt: TGCGCCAGCAGCTTGGCCGTGGGGGGAATCTACAATGAGCAGTTCTTC
cdr3_aa: CASSLAVGGIYNEQFF

v_call: TRBV10-1
clone_size: -
d_call: TRBD2
j_call: TRBJ2-1
cdr3_nt: TGCGCCAGCAGCTCGCATGGACTAGCGGGAGGAAATGAGCAGTTCTTC
cdr3_aa: CASSSHGLAGGNEQFF

v_call: TRBV5-5
clone_size: -
d_call: -
j_call: TRBJ1-2
cdr3_nt: TGTGCCAGCAGCTTGAAACAATTTTCCCTCTATGGCTACACCTTC
cdr3_aa: CASSLKQFSLYGYTF

v_call: TRBV6-1
clone_size: -
d_call: -
j_call: TRBJ1-1
cdr3_nt: TGTGCCAGCAGTGAAATGAGCGTAATGAACACTGAAGCTTTCTTT
cdr3_aa: CASSEMSVMNTEAFF

v_call: TRBV7-9
clone_size: -
d_call: -
j_call: TRBJ2-5
cdr3_nt: TGTGCCAGCAGCTTAAAGGGGGGGGCCCAAGAGACCCAGTACTTC
cdr3_aa: CASSLKGGAQETQYF

v_call: TRBV12-5
clone_size: once
d_call: -
j_call: TRBJ1-2
cdr3_nt: TGTGCTAGTGGTTTGGTACAGGTCGGTGTGAGGAGAGGCGGACATTACTATGGCTACACCTTC
cdr3_aa: CASGLVQVGVRRGGHYYGYTF

v_call: TRBV7-7
clone_size: -
d_call: TRBD1
j_call: TRBJ1-4
cdr3_nt: TGTGCTAGCAGCGCAGCGACAGGGATGAGTGAAAAACTGTTTTTT
cdr3_aa: CASSAATGMSEKLFF

v_call: TRBV6-5
clone_size: -
d_call: -
j_call: TRBJ1-1
cdr3_nt: TGTGCCAGCAATGGGTTTAGGGGAGGGAGTGAAGCTTTCTTT
cdr3_aa: CASNGFRGGSEAFF

v_call: TRBV28
clone_size: -
d_call: TRBD1
j_call: TRBJ1-2
cdr3_nt: TGTGCCAGCAGACCAGGAGGGGGCGGCTACACCTTC
cdr3_aa: CASRPGGGGYTF

v_call: TRBV6-1
clone_size: -
d_call: TRBD2
j_call: TRBJ2-1
cdr3_nt: TGTGCCAGCAGTGTCCTAGCGGACCGCTCCTACAATGAGCAGTTCTTC
cdr3_aa: CASSVLADRSYNEQFF

v_call: TRBV19
clone_size: few
d_call: TRBD1
j_call: TRBJ2-2
cdr3_nt: TGTGCCAGTAGACCGAACAGGGGGAACACCGGGGAGCTGTTTTTT
cdr3_aa: CASRPNRGNTGELFF

v_call: TRBV6-1
clone_size: -
d_call: TRBD1
j_call: TRBJ1-2
cdr3_nt: TGTGCCAGCAGTGATCCCTGGACAGGGGACGGCTACACCTTC
cdr3_aa: CASSDPWTGDGYTF

v_call: TRBV28
clone_size: -
d_call: TRBD2
j_call: TRBJ2-7
cdr3_nt: TGTGCCAGCAGGGGACTAGCGGGAGGAGGCGACGAGCAGTACTTC
cdr3_aa: CASRGLAGGGDEQYF

v_call: TRBV15
clone_size: -
d_call: TRBD2
j_call: TRBJ2-1
cdr3_nt: TGTGCCACCAGCAGAGTGGCTAGCGGATACAATGAGCAGTTCTTC
cdr3_aa: CATSRVASGYNEQFF

v_call: TRBV27
clone_size: -
d_call: TRBD1
j_call: TRBJ1-1
cdr3_nt: TGTGCCAGCAGTTTATCCGGGTCAGGGGGCACTGAAGCTTTCTTT
cdr3_aa: CASSLSGSGGTEAFF

v_call: TRBV4-2
clone_size: -
d_call: TRBD2
j_call: TRBJ2-7
cdr3_nt: TGTGCCAGCAGCCTATCCTCCGGGACTAGCGGGGAGGAGCAGTACTTC
cdr3_aa: CASSLSSGTSGEEQYF

v_call: TRBV5-1
clone_size: -
d_call: TRBD1
j_call: TRBJ2-6
cdr3_nt: TGCGCCAGCAGCGCGACAGGGACGACTGGGGCCAACGTCCTGACTTTC
cdr3_aa: CASSATGTTGANVLTF

v_call: TRBV19
clone_size: -
d_call: TRBD2
j_call: TRBJ2-2
cdr3_nt: TGTGCCTCGAAGCCGGGGGGTACAACCAACACCGGGGAGCTGTTTTTT
cdr3_aa: CASKPGGTTNTGELFF

v_call: TRBV11-3
clone_size: -
d_call: -
j_call: TRBJ2-2
cdr3_nt: TGTGCCAGCAGTGTCAGCGGGAACACCGGGGAGCTGTTTTTT
cdr3_aa: CASSVSGNTGELFF

v_call: TRBV6-6
clone_size: few
d_call: -
j_call: TRBJ1-3
cdr3_nt: TGTGCCAGCATCAATTTTGGAAACACCATATATTTT
cdr3_aa: CASINFGNTIYF

v_call: TRBV5-1
clone_size: -
d_call: TRBD1
j_call: TRBJ1-2
cdr3_nt: TGCGCCAGCAGGGGACAGCGGAATTATGGCTACACCTTC
cdr3_aa: CASRGQRNYGYTF

v_call: TRBV5-1
clone_size: -
d_call: -
j_call: TRBJ1-1
cdr3_nt: TGCGCCAGCAGCTTGGCAGGGGTTGGGACTGAAGCTTTCTTT
cdr3_aa: CASSLAGVGTEAFF

v_call: TRBV7-8
clone_size: -
d_call: TRBD1
j_call: TRBJ2-2
cdr3_nt: TGTGCCAGCAGCCCCGGACAGGTTATTAACACCGGGGAGCTGTTTTTT
cdr3_aa: CASSPGQVINTGELFF

v_call: TRBV9
clone_size: -
d_call: -
j_call: TRBJ2-7
cdr3_nt: TGTGCCAGCAGCGTAGCTTCGCAGGTGACCTACGAGCAGTACTTC
cdr3_aa: CASSVASQVTYEQYF

v_call: TRBV6-9
clone_size: -
d_call: -
j_call: TRBJ2-1
cdr3_nt: TGTGCCAGCAGTTATTCGAGGGACTACAATGAGCAGTTCTTC
cdr3_aa: CASSYSRDYNEQFF